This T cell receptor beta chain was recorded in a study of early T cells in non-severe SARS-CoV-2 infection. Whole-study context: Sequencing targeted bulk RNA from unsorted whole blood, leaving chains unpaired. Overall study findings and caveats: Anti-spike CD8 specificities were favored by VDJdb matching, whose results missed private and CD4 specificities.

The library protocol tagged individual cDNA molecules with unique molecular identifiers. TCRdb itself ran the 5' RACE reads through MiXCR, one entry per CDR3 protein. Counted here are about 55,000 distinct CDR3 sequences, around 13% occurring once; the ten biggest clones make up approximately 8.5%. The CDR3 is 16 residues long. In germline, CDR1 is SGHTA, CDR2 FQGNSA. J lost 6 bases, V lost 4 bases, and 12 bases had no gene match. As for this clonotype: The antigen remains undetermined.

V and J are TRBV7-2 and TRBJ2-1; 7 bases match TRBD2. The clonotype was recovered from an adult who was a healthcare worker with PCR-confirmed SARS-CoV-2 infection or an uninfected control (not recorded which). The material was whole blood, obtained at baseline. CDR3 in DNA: TGTGCCAGCAGCTCCCACACCACCGGGGGGTTCAATGAGCAGTTCTTC. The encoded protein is CASSSHTTGGFNEQFF.